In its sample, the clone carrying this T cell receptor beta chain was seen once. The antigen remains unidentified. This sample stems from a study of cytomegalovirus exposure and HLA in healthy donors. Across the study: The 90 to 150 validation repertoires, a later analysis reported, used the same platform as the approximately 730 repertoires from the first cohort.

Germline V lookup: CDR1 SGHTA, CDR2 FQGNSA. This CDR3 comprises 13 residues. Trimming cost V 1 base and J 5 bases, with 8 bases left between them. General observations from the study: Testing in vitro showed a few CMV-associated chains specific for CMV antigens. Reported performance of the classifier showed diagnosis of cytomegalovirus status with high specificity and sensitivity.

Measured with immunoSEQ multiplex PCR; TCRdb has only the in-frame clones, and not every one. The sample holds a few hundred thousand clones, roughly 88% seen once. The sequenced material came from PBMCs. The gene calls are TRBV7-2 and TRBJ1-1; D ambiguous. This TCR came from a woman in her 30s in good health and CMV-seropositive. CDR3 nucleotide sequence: TGTGCCAGCAGCTTAGTCTCAGATACTGAAGCTTTCTTT. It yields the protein CASSLVSDTEAFF.